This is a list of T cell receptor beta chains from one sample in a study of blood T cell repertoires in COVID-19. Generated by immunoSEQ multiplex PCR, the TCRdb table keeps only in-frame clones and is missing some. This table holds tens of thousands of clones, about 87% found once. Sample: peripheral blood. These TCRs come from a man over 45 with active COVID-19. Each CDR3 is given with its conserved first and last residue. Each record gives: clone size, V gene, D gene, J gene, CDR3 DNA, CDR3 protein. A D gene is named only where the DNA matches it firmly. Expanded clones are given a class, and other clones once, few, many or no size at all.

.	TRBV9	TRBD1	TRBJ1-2	TGTGCCAGCAGCGCCCGACAGGGGGTCTATGGCTACACCTTC	CASSARQGVYGYTF
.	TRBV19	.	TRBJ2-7	TGTGCCAGTTCGAACAGGGAAGACAGCCCCTACGAGCAGTACTTC	CASSNREDSPYEQYF
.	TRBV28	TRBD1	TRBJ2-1	TGTGCCAGTTCTCAGGGGGCTGTGGACAATGAGCAGTTCTTC	CASSQGAVDNEQFF
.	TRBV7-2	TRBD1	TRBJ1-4	TGTGCCAGCAGTCCGGGACAGACGCTTTCGGAAAAACTGTTTTTT	CASSPGQTLSEKLFF
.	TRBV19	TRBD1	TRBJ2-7	TGTGCCAGTAGTCGACAGGGAAACGAGCAGTACTTC	CASSRQGNEQYF
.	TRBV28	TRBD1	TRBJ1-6	TGTGCCAGCAAGGGGCGGGACAGGGATAATTCACCCCTCCACTTT	CASKGRDRDNSPLHF
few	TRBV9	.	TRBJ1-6	TGTGCCAGCAGCGTGGGGCAGGGAGGCAGTTCACCCCTCCACTTT	CASSVGQGGSSPLHF
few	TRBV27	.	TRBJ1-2	TGTGCCAGCAGTTTTAACAGTTTATATGGCTACACCTTC	CASSFNSLYGYTF
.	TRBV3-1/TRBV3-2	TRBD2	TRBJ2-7	TGTGCCAGCAGCCAAGAGAATGAGTGGCTAGCGGGAGGCCACGAGCAGTACTTC	CASSQENEWLAGGHEQYF
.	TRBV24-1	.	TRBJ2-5	TGTGCCACCAGCATGGCGGGGAGAGAGACCCAGTACTTC	CATSMAGRETQYF
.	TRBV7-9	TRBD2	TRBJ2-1	TGTGCCAGCAGCTCTGGACTAGCGGGGGGGAAAGAGCAGTTCTTC	CASSSGLAGGKEQFF
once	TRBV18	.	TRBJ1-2	TGTGCCAGCTCACCAACGGTCCTCCGGGGAGGCTACACCTTC	CASSPTVLRGGYTF
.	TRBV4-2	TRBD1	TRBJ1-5	TGTGCCAGCAGCCAAAGGGGGACAGGGGTCAATCAGCCCCAGCATTTT	CASSQRGTGVNQPQHF
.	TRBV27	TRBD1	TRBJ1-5	TGTGCCAGCAGCGACAGGGGAGGGTTTCAGCCCCAGCATTTT	CASSDRGGFQPQHF
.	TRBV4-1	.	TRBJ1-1	TGCGCCAGCAGCCAAGAGTTGACACATCTCTCTGCAGCTTTCTTT	CASSQELTHLSAAFF
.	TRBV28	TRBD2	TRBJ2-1	TGTGCCAGCAGCCACGGCCCGGGACTAGCGGGGAACAATGAGCAGTTCTTC	CASSHGPGLAGNNEQFF
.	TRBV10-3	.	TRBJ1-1	TGTGCCATCAGTGAGTCGAAATTCACAGGGTTGAACACTGAAGCTTTCTTT	CAISESKFTGLNTEAFF
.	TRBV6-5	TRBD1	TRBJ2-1	TGTGCCAGCAGTTACACCGGACAGGGAGTGCGGCAGTTCTTC	CASSYTGQGVRQFF
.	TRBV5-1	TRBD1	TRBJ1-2	TGCGCCAGCAGCTTAGACTCCAGGGGGAATGGCTACACCTTC	CASSLDSRGNGYTF
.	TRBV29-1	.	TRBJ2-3	TGCAGCGTTGAAGCCCCGGGGTTCGCAGATACGCAGTATTTT	CSVEAPGFADTQYF
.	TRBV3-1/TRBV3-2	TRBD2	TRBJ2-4	TGTGCCAGCAGCCGGGGGACTAGCGGGAGGGTAGCCAAAAACATTCAGTACTTC	CASSRGTSGRVAKNIQYF
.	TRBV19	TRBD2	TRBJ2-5	TGTGCCAGTAGTCCCCCCCCTGGACTAGCTTTTAGGTACCAAGAGACCCAGTACTTC	CASSPPPGLAFRYQETQYF
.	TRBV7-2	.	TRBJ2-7	TGTGCCAGCGCCCGGGGGGGAAGGGGGCCTAGCTCCTACGAGCAGTACTTC	CASARGGRGPSSYEQYF
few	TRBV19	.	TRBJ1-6	TGTGCCAGTAGAGGAGACAGAAATTCACCCCTCCACTTT	CASRGDRNSPLHF
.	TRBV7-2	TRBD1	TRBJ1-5	TGTGCCAGCAGTCGTACACAGGGGGCGAGTGGCAATCAGCCCCAGCATTTT	CASSRTQGASGNQPQHF
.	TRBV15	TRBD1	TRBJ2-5	TGTGCCACCAGCGGACAGGGAAAAGAGACCCAGTACTTC	CATSGQGKETQYF
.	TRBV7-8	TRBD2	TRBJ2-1	TGTGCCAGCAGCCCGACTGGACTAGCGGGAGTTGCTGAGCAGTTCTTC	CASSPTGLAGVAEQFF
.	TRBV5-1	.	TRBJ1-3	TGCGCCAGCAGCCGGGGTGAGCGGGGGCCTGGAAACACCATATATTTT	CASSRGERGPGNTIYF
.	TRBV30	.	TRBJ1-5	TGTGCCTGGAGTTGGCAGGGGCCTCAGCCCCAGCATTTT	CAWSWQGPQPQHF
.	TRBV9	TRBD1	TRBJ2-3	TGTGCCAGCAGCGCCTCGACAGGGGCCGGCACAGATACGCAGTATTTT	CASSASTGAGTDTQYF
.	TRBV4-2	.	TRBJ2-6	TGTGCCAGCAGCCAAGAAAGCTCTCCTGGGGCCAACGTCCTGACTTTC	CASSQESSPGANVLTF
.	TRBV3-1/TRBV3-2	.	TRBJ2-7	TGTGCCAGCAGCCCACAAGTACAGATCTCCTACGAGCAGTACTTC	CASSPQVQISYEQYF
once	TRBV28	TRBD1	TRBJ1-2	TGTGCCAGCAGTTTAAGCGCTCCAGGGGGGAAGAACTATGGCTACACCTTC	CASSLSAPGGKNYGYTF
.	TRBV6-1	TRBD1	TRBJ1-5	TGTGCCAGCAGTGGTCGGACAGGGAATAGCAATCAGCCCCAGCATTTT	CASSGRTGNSNQPQHF
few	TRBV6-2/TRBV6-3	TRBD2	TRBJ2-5	TGTGCCAGCAGTTACGAGCGGGGGAGAAACATCCAAGAGACCCAGTACTTC	CASSYERGRNIQETQYF
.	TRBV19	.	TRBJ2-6	TGTGCCAGTTCTAATGGGGCCAACGTCCTGACTTTC	CASSNGANVLTF
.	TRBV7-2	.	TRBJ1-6	TGTGCCAGCAGCCAACACAGGGCGCCTAATTCACCCCTCCACTTT	CASSQHRAPNSPLHF
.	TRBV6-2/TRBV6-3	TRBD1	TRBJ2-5	TGTGCCAGCAGTTACTCGTACAGGGGATTGGGGACCCAGTACTTC	CASSYSYRGLGTQYF
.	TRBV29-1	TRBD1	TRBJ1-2	TGCAGCGTTGCTTTTGGACAGGGGTACGGCTACACCTTC	CSVAFGQGYGYTF
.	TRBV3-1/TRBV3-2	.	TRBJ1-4	TGTGCCAGCAGCCCCTTTGCAACTAATGAAAAACTGTTTTTT	CASSPFATNEKLFF
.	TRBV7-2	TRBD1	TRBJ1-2	TGTGCCAGCAGGCCCCGGACAGGGACAGGCGGCTATGGCTACACCTTC	CASRPRTGTGGYGYTF
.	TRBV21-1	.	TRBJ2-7	TGTGCCAGCAGCGCCGCAGGGGCCTGGGAGCAGTACTTC	CASSAAGAWEQYF
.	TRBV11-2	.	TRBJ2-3	TGTGCCAGCAGCTTAGCCGGCACAGATACGCAGTATTTT	CASSLAGTDTQYF
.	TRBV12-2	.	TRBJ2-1	TGTGCAAGTCGCTCCAGGGCCGATATAGATGAGCAGTTCTTC	CASRSRADIDEQFF
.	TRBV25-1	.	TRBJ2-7	TGTGCCAGCAGTACTCATGGGCTCGAGCAGTACTTC	CASSTHGLEQYF
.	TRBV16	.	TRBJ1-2	TGTGCCAGCAGCCAGAGGACCCTTGAGGGAGATTTC	CASSQRTLEGDF